These T cell receptor beta chains were read from a single sample in a study of human T cells and chemical hapten exposure. TCRdb re-analysed the RACE reads in MiXCR, keeping a single row per CDR3 protein. The sample has tens of thousands of distinct CDR3 sequences, over 10% seen once; the top ten hold approximately 5%. The material was whole blood, obtained in connection with sensitization to the hapten diphenylcyclopropenone (DPC). These receptors all stem from a woman in her forties or fifties with alopecia areata. Some clones in this sample may be carry-over from other donors' samples. CDR3s include the opening cysteine and the closing phenylalanine or tryptophan. Each record gives: V gene, clone size, CDR3 length, J gene, CDR3 protein. Clone size, where shown, is once, few, many, or a class for clones that have expanded.

TRBV7-9	NA	15	TRBJ1-1	CASSQGFLVNTEAFF
TRBV29-1	many	13	TRBJ1-1	CSALGGANTEAFF
TRBV2	few	15	TRBJ1-1	CASRGRALPHTEAFF
TRBV7-6	NA	14	TRBJ2-6	CASSLVSGANVLTF
TRBV29-1	many	15	TRBJ2-1	CSVIPGPSSYNEQFF
TRBV7-8	NA	16	TRBJ2-6	CASSPEISSGANVLTF
TRBV29-1	NA	10	TRBJ2-1	CSVLTGVRFF
TRBV29-1	NA	12	TRBJ1-2	CSVIQGVYGYTF
TRBV29-1	few	11	TRBJ1-2	CSVEQGGGYTF
TRBV29-1	NA	13	TRBJ2-7	CSVVAQVPLEQYF
TRBV29-1	NA	13	TRBJ1-1	CSVGAQGRAEAFF
TRBV3-1	NA	17	TRBJ2-2	CASSQAPRQGKSGELFF
TRBV3-1	few	14	TRBJ1-2	CASSLDRGTYGYTF
TRBV18	NA	14	TRBJ2-3	CASSPVNRRDTQYF
TRBV5-1	many	16	TRBJ1-5	CASSPTPRDSNQPQHF
TRBV20-1	NA	10	TRBJ2-3	CSAYTDTQYF
TRBV6-2/TRBV6-3	many	17	TRBJ2-7	CASSYTPWTGGSYEQYF
TRBV14	few	13	TRBJ2-7	CASSARRGGEQYF
TRBV29-1	many	13	TRBJ2-3	CSVGAEGADTQYF
TRBV2	few	13	TRBJ2-5	CASWQDRHETQYF
TRBV5-1	NA	14	TRBJ2-7	CASRGGTSGYEQYF
TRBV11-2	many	20	TRBJ2-6	CASSSQHFGTGVNGANVLTF
TRBV7-3	NA	13	TRBJ1-4	CASSSEVGEKLFF
TRBV19	NA	15	TRBJ2-1	CASTRGQGAYNEQFF
TRBV29-1	once	14	TRBJ2-3	CSVGLGQRTDTQYF
TRBV5-4	many	17	TRBJ1-6	CASSQNLLSSYNSPLHF
TRBV29-1	NA	15	TRBJ2-1	CSVLEREFEYNEQFF
TRBV20-1	many	12	TRBJ1-3	CSASNGGSTIYF
TRBV11-2	many	15	TRBJ1-1	CASSLEFRMNTEAFF
TRBV11-2	few	13	TRBJ1-3	CASSLVYGDTIYF
TRBV20-1	many	13	TRBJ1-5	CSARTGRNQPQHF
TRBV27	NA	13	TRBJ2-3	CASSPWATDTQYF
TRBV3-1	few	13	TRBJ1-5	CASSQDRGQPQHF
TRBV7-9	many	17	TRBJ2-1	CASSLPSGRKSYNEQFF
TRBV10-3	few	13	TRBJ1-2	CAITFGRDYGYTF
TRBV13	NA	13	TRBJ1-1	CASSFGHNTEAFF
TRBV18	few	14	TRBJ1-1	CASSPLGQSTEAFF
TRBV10-3	NA	16	TRBJ2-1	CAISGGLAGTYNEQFF
TRBV7-9	many	13	TRBJ2-5	CASSLSGEETQYF
TRBV20-1	NA	12	TRBJ1-1	CSASIMNTEAFF
TRBV7-9	few	13	TRBJ2-7	CASSLGPSPDQYF
TRBV5-1	NA	14	TRBJ2-1	CASNVQGGPNEQFF
TRBV9	many	11	TRBJ2-3	CASSGRDTQYF
TRBV24-1	NA	14	TRBJ2-2	CATSDSGYTGELFF
TRBV19	NA	15	TRBJ2-3	CASSWTRPSTDTQYF
TRBV29-1	many	12	TRBJ1-1	CSASGLNTEAFF
TRBV18	few	16	TRBJ2-7	CASSPSILAGPAEQYF
TRBV7-9	NA	15	TRBJ2-5	CASSPRMDRPETQYF
TRBV12-3/TRBV12-4	NA	15	TRBJ2-2	CASTGTGLNTGELFF
TRBV5-6	few	18	TRBJ2-1	CASSSPGLAGGPGNEQFF
TRBV12-3/TRBV12-4	NA	12	TRBJ2-5	CASSGQGETQYF
TRBV30	few	12	TRBJ2-1	CAWSAPAGGPGF
TRBV29-1	few	11	TRBJ2-3	CSGGLADTQYF
TRBV9	NA	15	TRBJ1-3	CASSATGSSGNTIYF
TRBV29-1	many	12	TRBJ2-7	CSVGWTLGEQYF
TRBV5-8	NA	14	TRBJ1-5	CASSLVRGNQPQHF
TRBV28	many	12	TRBJ2-1	CASTTRGHEQFF